A selection of T cell receptor beta chains follows, all from one sample in a study of blood T cell repertoires in COVID-19. Sequencing was performed with immunoSEQ multiplex PCR; in TCRdb, only in-frame clones are kept and a portion is missing. The repertoire includes 30,000 to 45,000 clones, 70% to 90% of them detected once, and roughly an eighth sits in the top ten. The source material was peripheral blood. Source of these receptors: a human donor in a cohort sampled during active COVID-19. The CDR3 runs from the conserved cysteine through the conserved F or W. A D gene is named only where the DNA matches it firmly. Rows give clone size only sometimes, using once, few, many, or a class for an expanded clone.

-,-,TRBJ2-5,TRBV9,CASNPGVETQYF,TGTGCCAGCAACCCAGGGGTGGAGACCCAGTACTTC
TRBD1,-,TRBJ2-5,TRBV4-3,CASSPRGQGLETQYF,TGCGCCAGCAGCCCCAGGGGACAGGGATTGGAGACCCAGTACTTC
-,-,TRBJ2-7,TRBV18,CASSSEDYEQYF,TGTGCCAGCTCCTCAGAGGACTACGAGCAGTACTTC
-,-,TRBJ2-3,TRBV4-2,CASSRTAEGTDTQYF,TGTGCCAGCAGCCGGACAGCGGAAGGCACAGATACGCAGTATTTT
TRBD1,-,TRBJ1-1,TRBV5-1,CASSLEGASTFF,TGCGCCAGCAGCTTGGAGGGGGCGAGTACTTTCTTT
-,-,TRBJ2-1,TRBV9,CASSVDGGINYNEQFF,TGTGCCAGCAGCGTAGACGGGGGAATCAACTACAATGAGCAGTTCTTC
-,once,TRBJ1-4,TRBV28,CASSLYTTGKEKLFF,TGTGCCAGCAGTTTGTATACGACGGGGAAGGAAAAACTGTTTTTT
-,-,TRBJ1-2,TRBV30,CAWRDTNYGYTF,TGTGCCTGGCGGGACACTAACTATGGCTACACCTTC
TRBD1,once,TRBJ2-6,TRBV27,CASSLSLGRTGTSGANVLTF,TGTGCCAGCAGTTTATCCCTGGGCCGGACAGGGACTTCAGGGGCCAACGTCCTGACTTTC
TRBD1,-,TRBJ2-5,TRBV11-2,CASSRVTGTEETQYF,TGTGCCAGCAGCCGCGTCACCGGGACAGAAGAGACCCAGTACTTC
TRBD2,-,TRBJ2-3,TRBV7-9,CASSLPGLADTQYF,TGTGCCAGCAGCTTACCGGGACTAGCGGATACGCAGTATTTT
-,-,TRBJ1-4,TRBV5-1,CASSPQGGDEKLFF,TGCGCCAGCAGCCCACAGGGTGGTGATGAAAAACTGTTTTTT
TRBD1,few,TRBJ1-4,TRBV12-5,CASGFSDRVGEKLFF,TGTGCTAGTGGTTTCTCCGACAGGGTCGGTGAAAAACTGTTTTTT
-,once,TRBJ1-2,TRBV29-1,CSAGGEFRGGYTF,TGCAGCGCTGGGGGGGAATTCAGGGGTGGCTACACCTTC
TRBD1,-,TRBJ2-7,TRBV5-6,CASSSGQGAGEQYF,TGTGCCAGCAGCTCCGGACAGGGGGCGGGGGAGCAGTACTTC
TRBD1,-,TRBJ2-7,TRBV7-9,CASSRTGGGEQYF,TGTGCCAGCAGCCGGACAGGGGGCGGGGAGCAGTACTTC
TRBD2,-,TRBJ2-3,TRBV18,CASSGLAGGTDTQYF,TGTGCCAGCTCCGGACTAGCGGGGGGGACAGATACGCAGTATTTT
-,-,TRBJ1-5,TRBV7-9,CASSSIDTSSNQPQHF,TGTGCCAGCAGCTCCATCGACACCTCGTCTAATCAGCCCCAGCATTTT
TRBD2,-,TRBJ2-3,TRBV13,CASKSGGRIDTQYF,TGTGCCAGCAAATCGGGGGGGAGGATTGATACGCAGTATTTT
TRBD1,-,TRBJ1-6,TRBV5-1,CASSPQGDNSPLHF,TGCGCCAGCAGCCCTCAGGGGGACAATTCACCCCTCCACTTT
-,-,TRBJ1-4,TRBV6-5,CASSGIRSNEKLFF,TGTGCCAGCAGCGGGATCCGCTCTAATGAAAAACTGTTTTTT
TRBD2,once,TRBJ2-1,TRBV18,CASSPGGEYEQFF,TGTGCCAGCTCACCTGGGGGGGAGTATGAGCAGTTCTTC
-,-,TRBJ2-1,TRBV7-6,CASSLQGGIYNEQFF,TGTGCCAGCAGTCTTCAGGGGGGTATTTACAATGAGCAGTTCTTC
TRBD1,-,TRBJ2-7,TRBV7-2,CASSLVSGGPYEQYF,TGTGCCAGCAGCTTAGTCTCAGGGGGCCCCTACGAGCAGTACTTC
TRBD2,-,TRBJ2-1,TRBV7-2,CASSMGLAIDYNEQFF,TGTGCCAGCAGCATGGGACTAGCCATAGACTACAATGAGCAGTTCTTC
-,-,TRBJ2-3,TRBV3-1/TRBV3-2,CASSQDGLWDTDTQYF,TGTGCCAGCAGCCAAGACGGACTTTGGGACACAGATACGCAGTATTTT
-,-,TRBJ1-1,TRBV9,CASSVASAQGPNTEAFF,TGTGCCAGCAGCGTAGCTTCGGCCCAGGGCCCGAACACTGAAGCTTTCTTT
TRBD2,-,TRBJ2-1,TRBV14,CASSHVLIAGAYNEQFF,TGTGCCAGCAGCCATGTACTAATAGCGGGAGCTTACAATGAGCAGTTCTTC
-,-,TRBJ2-7,TRBV5-6,CASSFADRSYEQYF,TGTGCCAGCAGCTTTGCTGACAGGAGCTACGAGCAGTACTTC
TRBD2,-,TRBJ2-7,TRBV19,CASTLSGGASYEQYF,TGTGCCAGTACCCTGAGCGGGGGGGCCAGCTACGAGCAGTACTTC
TRBD2,-,TRBJ2-1,TRBV10-3,CAISTTSGQQFF,TGTGCCATCAGTACTACTAGCGGCCAGCAGTTCTTC
TRBD2,-,TRBJ2-5,TRBV20-1,CSASTGGARVETQYF,TGCAGTGCTAGTACGGGGGGGGCCCGGGTAGAGACCCAGTACTTC
TRBD2,-,TRBJ2-1,TRBV11-3,CASSLGGSGGKVNEQFF,TGTGCCAGCAGCTTAGGGGGTAGCGGGGGGAAGGTCAATGAGCAGTTCTTC
-,-,TRBJ2-5,TRBV7-9,CASSFVTEQETQYF,TGTGCCAGCAGCTTTGTGACGGAGCAAGAGACCCAGTACTTC
-,-,TRBJ1-5,TRBV2,CASASGGGGNQPQHF,TGTGCCAGCGCTTCGGGTGGAGGGGGCAATCAGCCCCAGCATTTT
-,-,TRBJ2-3,TRBV5-4,CASSFIGGADTQYF,TGTGCCAGCAGCTTTATAGGAGGGGCAGATACGCAGTATTTT